This record covers a single TCR beta chain. The data were taken from a study of PD-1 and CTLA-4 blockade in melanoma. Clones were read by immunoSEQ multiplex PCR, and TCRdb kept only the in-frame ones, dropping some. The profile covers around 7,200 clones, with 80% appearing a single time and 35% to 50% taken by the ten largest. The CDR3 consists of 17 residues. Germline CDR1 and CDR2: MNHEY and SMNVEV (reference sequence). V shed 5 bases and J shed 1 base, with 20 bases lying between them. The TCR comes from a human donor with melanoma. Material: CD8+ T cells from peripheral blood, obtained before anti-PD-1 treatment. The chain joins TRBV27 to TRBJ1-1; weak D call: TRBD1 (6 bases). DNA for the CDR3: TGTGCCAGCAGTCCATTGGGGGGGCGTATAACGAACACTGAAGCTTTCTTT. It yields the protein CASSPLGGRITNTEAFF.